This T cell receptor (beta chain) was observed in a study of post-analysis software for immune sequencing data. cDNA libraries for TCR beta contained unique molecular identifiers. From around 0.96 to 9.9 million T cells, 500,000 or so cDNA molecules were obtained. TCRdb ran MiXCR on the PCR reads and lists one entry per CDR3 protein. Among under 200,000 distinct CDR3 sequences listed, approximately 28% were seen once. V lost 0 bases and J lost 0, with 11 bases in between. The CDR3 has 16 amino acids. Germline lookup yields CDR1 MGHRA and CDR2 YSYEKL. To note about this clonotype: What it recognizes is unknown.

Findings of the study overall: Controls had lower frequencies than patients of about 5 TRBV segments, which included TRBV5-6, TRBV5-1 and TRBV20-1.

The rearrangement uses TRBV4-1 and TRBJ1-1, with unresolved D. Sequencing was performed on blood. This TCR derives from a girl aged 2-17 years with multiple sclerosis. The CDR3 DNA is TGCGCCAGCAGCCAAGAAGGTGGAGGGATGAACACTGAAGCTTTCTTT. Its protein product is CASSQEGGGMNTEAFF.